This entry describes one T cell receptor beta chain. In the original analysis: Reference gene primers were amplified, and this amplification served to estimate nucleated cell counts. Using immunoSEQ multiplex PCR, the repertoire was profiled, and TCRdb retains in-frame clones only, with some absent. V and J calls and clone size are given by that table; D and trimming were obtained from the DNA. The sample has under 450,000 clones, about 89% seen once. V gave up 0 bases and J gave up 3 bases, with 6 bases separating them. The CDR3 has 14 amino acids. Germline lookup yields CDR1 LGHDT and CDR2 YNNKEL (reference sequence). The data stem from a study of blood T cell repertoires in COVID-19. Study details: The cDNA or gDNA used as material had been derived from T cells, B-cell-depleted T cells, or PBMCs.

Sequenced: PBMCs or T cells enriched from blood (not recorded which). This chain connects TRBV3-1 (or the pseudogene TRBV3-2) to TRBJ2-1; D is uncertain. The origin of this receptor is a man younger than 45 who had recovered from COVID-19. The CDR3 coding sequence is TGTGCCAGCAGCCAAGATAGGAGCTACAATGAGCAGTTCTTC. The encoded protein is CASSQDRSYNEQFF.